This T cell receptor beta chain was documented in a study of blood T cells in healthy people across ages. Study-wide findings and caveats: Higher diversity and more naive CD4+ cells were features of long-lived donors, compared to aged donors. The unknown donor CMV status may have confounded expanded clonotype changes.

Regarding this clonotype: Antigen specificity is unknown.

With 2 bases clipped from V and 5 bases from J, the junction kept 16 bases outside the gene matches. The CDR3 extends over 20 amino acids. Germline-derived CDR1 and CDR2 are SGHDN and FVKESK. Primed by a sample-barcoded 5' primer and a J-beta primer mix, a second PCR proceeded for 7 to 11 cycles. A tag from a template-switch adaptor with 12 random nucleotides marked each cDNA molecule. TCRdb recomputed calls from the 5' RACE reads with MiXCR, one row per CDR3 protein. The data hold about 1.6 million distinct CDR3 sequences, with 30% to 35% observed a single time. V gene TRBV14 combines with J gene TRBJ2-1; 12 nucleotides line up with TRBD2. The material sequenced was blood. The clonotype comes from a woman aged 30 to 39 in good health. The CDR3 DNA reads as TGTGCCAGCAGCCAATTCTTTCTAGCGGGAGGGCCAGGAGGCAACAATGAGCAGTTCTTC. It codes for CASSQFFLAGGPGGNNEQFF.